This TCR beta chain was sequenced in a study of tumor-infiltrating lymphocytes in primary liver carcinoma. With around 520 ng total RNA as template and a constant-region primer, TCR beta cDNA was made. Researchers made the TCR beta libraries by running three nested multiplex PCR rounds with slightly modified ARM-PCR. The first two PCR rounds, roughly 9 cycles each, used TRBV1-TRBV30 forward primers and a C-beta reverse primer. From the multiplex PCR reads, TCRdb called clonotypes with MiXCR, one entry per CDR3 protein. The data hold about 75,000 distinct CDR3 sequences, with roughly 72% observed a single time. From germline, CDR1 is MNHEY and CDR2 SVGAGI. The CDR3 runs to 15 residues. Turning to this clonotype: A junction boundary mismatches the germline segment, possibly from a read error.

Investigators took RNA and DNA out together from approximately 22-30 mg of unsorted bulk tissue. V is TRBV6-5 and J is TRBJ1-1; D possibly corresponds to TRBD1 (5 bases). Sequencing was performed on tumor-adjacent normal liver tissue. This sequence was found in a man aged 40-50 years with primary liver carcinoma and hepatitis B virus infection. In DNA, the CDR3 is TGTGTCAGCAGTGACAAGCCGGGGCCGTACACTGAAGCTTTCTTT. Translating gives CVSSDKPGPYTEAFF.